The following is a T cell receptor beta chain sequence with its context. Its antigen remains unknown. The sample originates from a study of response to subunit inactivated influenza vaccine. Trimming removed 8 bases at V and 3 bases at J, with 11 bases between. Germline assignment: CDR1 LNHDA and CDR2 SQIVND (reference sequence). The length of the CDR3 is 13 residues. TCRdb fed the RT-PCR reads into MiXCR, producing one record per CDR3 protein. The sample records under 850,000 distinct CDR3 sequences, around 20% being singletons. Study-wide results and limits: Every seasonal influenza vaccination brings in few new T cells, the authors suggested.

This sequence was found in a man aged 45-60 years who received an inactivated influenza vaccine. The chain uses TRBV19 and TRBJ2-1; tentatively, D is TRBD1 (5 bases). Sequencing was performed on PBMCs from blood, taken 4 to 6 days after vaccination. This CDR3 reads CASRATVYNEQFF. In nucleotides, the CDR3 is TGTGCCAGTCGCGCGACAGTCTACAATGAGCAGTTCTTC. Together with reference TRBV19 and TRBJ2-1, the CDR3 gives the full variable domain: DGGITQSPKYLFRKEGQNVTLSCEQNLNHDAMYWYRQDPGQGLRLIYYSQIVNDFQKGDIAEGYSVSREKKESFPLTVTSAQKNPTAFYLCASRATVYNEQFFGPGTRLTVL.